The 28 T cell receptor beta chains reported below all come from one sample, sequenced in a study of beta chain features in type 1 diabetes. General study findings and limits: Across all four CD4+ subsets, people with type 1 diabetes showed modestly shorter TCRB CDR3s.

Every isolated RNA sample was fully reverse transcribed, so sequencing captured expressed TCRB transcripts. Assay used: immunoSEQ multiplex PCR; TCRdb lists only in-frame clones, some missing. This table holds about 700,000 clones, 13% found once. These receptors have no identified antigens. Sequencing used naive CD4+ T cells from blood. The receptors here all came from a young man with type 1 diabetes.

This rearrangement joins TRBV18 to TRBJ2-5, with 7 bases identical to TRBD1. Unmatched junction bases numbered 2, after V lost 3 bases and J lost 1 base. Germline assignment: CDR1 KGHSH and CDR2 LQKENI. This CDR3 spans 14 amino acids. CDR3 sequence reads: CASSPGQLQETQYF. CDR3 bases: TGTGCCAGCTCACCGGGACAGCTCCAAGAGACCCAGTACTTC.

The V gene is TRBV9, the J gene TRBJ1-1; D perhaps matches TRBD1 (5 bases). The CDR3 runs 15 residues. CDR1 and CDR2 (germline): SGDLS, YYNGEE. V was pared by 4 bases and J by 3 bases, with 16 bases between. The CDR3 nucleotides read TGTGCCAGCAGCCTGGACCCAGGGACTTACACTGAAGCTTTCTTT. This translates into CASSLDPGTYTEAFF.

Details on this clone: This CDR3 is also generated by other DNA sequences in the sample. The V and J genes are TRBV30 and TRBJ1-1; no definite D call. V lost 2 bases to trimming and J lost 5 bases, with 6 bases between them. Germline CDR1 and CDR2: GTSNPN and SVGIG (reference sequence). The CDR3 spans 11 residues. Written as DNA, the CDR3 is TGTGCCTGGAGTATTAGAACTGAAGCTTTCTTT. Its translation is CAWSIRTEAFF.

The chain uses TRBV10-3 and TRBJ2-7; TRBD1 matches at 9 bases. The CDR3 consists of 14 residues. Trimming cost V 3 bases and J 4 bases; bases outside gene matches: 4. Germline V gene data show CDR1 as ENHRY and CDR2 as SYGVKD. CDR3 nucleotide sequence: TGTGCCATCAGTGATGGGACAGGGCTATACGAGCAGTACTTC. Translation gives CAISDGTGLYEQYF.

This clone was observed a few times. The chain is built from TRBV13 and TRBJ2-7; TRBD1 aligns across 7 bases. Germline trimming cut 8 bases from V and 2 bases from J; bases unmatched to any gene: 6. Germline CDR1 and CDR2: PRHDT and FYEKMQ (reference sequence). CDR3 length: 13 amino acids. The CDR3 sequence is CASSPQGPYEQYF. The CDR3 coding sequence is TGTGCCAGCTCCCCACAGGGGCCCTACGAGCAGTACTTC.

This clone occurred a few times. V is TRBV29-1 and J is TRBJ2-7; unclear D gene. CDR1 SQVTM and CDR2 ANQGSEA come from the germline V gene. Trimming stripped 0 bases from V and 6 bases from J, with 6 bases between. The CDR3 is 11 residues long. CDR3 nucleotide sequence: TGCAGCGTTGAAGAGGGGATCGAGCAGTACTTC. Its translation: CSVEEGIEQYF.

CDR3 coding DNA: TGCGCCAGCAGTGTCGGGTCCTCTGGAAACACCATATATTTT. It translates to CASSVGSSGNTIYF. V and J are TRBV4-1 and TRBJ1-3; D unresolved. Trimming cost V 6 bases and J 0 bases, with 9 bases left between them. CDR3 length: 14 residues. From germline, CDR1 is MGHRA and CDR2 YSYEKL.

In its sample, this clone was seen a few times. This rearrangement joins TRBV6-1 to TRBJ2-3, with 8 bases matching TRBD2. V shed 2 bases, J shed 0 bases, and the junction held 10 bases outside the gene matches. This CDR3 region has 18 residues. Germline lookup yields CDR1 MNHNS and CDR2 SASEGT. Written as DNA, the CDR3 is TGTGCCAGCAGTGAAAGGAGCGGGGGCCCCCTTAGCACAGATACGCAGTATTTT. Amino acid sequence: CASSERSGGPLSTDTQYF.

This clone turned up a few times. The chain employs TRBV6-5 and TRBJ1-2, with 8 bases matching TRBD1. The CDR3 is made up of 15 amino acids. Trimming cost V 3 bases and J 5 bases; bases outside gene matches: 8. Germline V gives CDR1 MNHEY, CDR2 SVGAGI. The CDR3 region is CASSYSGTGGYGYTF. For the CDR3, the DNA is TGTGCCAGCAGTTATTCAGGGACAGGCGGATATGGCTACACCTTC.

The J gene is TRBJ1-1, the V gene TRBV30; 8 positions agree with TRBD1. V lost 4 bases to trimming and J lost 5 bases; unmatched junction nucleotides: 6. The CDR3 consists of 13 residues. CDR1 GTSNPN and CDR2 SVGIG come from the germline V gene (reference sequence). Here the CDR3 reads CAWTDRDRTEAFF. The CDR3 coding sequence is TGTGCCTGGACGGACAGGGATAGGACTGAAGCTTTCTTT.

This chain links TRBV7-9 with TRBJ1-1, with 9 bases lining up with TRBD1. With 5 bases clipped from V and 1 base from J, the junction kept 2 bases outside the gene matches. In germline, CDR1 is SEHNR, CDR2 FQNEAQ (reference sequence). There are 14 residues in the CDR3. CDR3 loop: CASSRTGENTEAFF. The DNA for the CDR3 is TGTGCCAGCAGCAGGACAGGGGAGAACACTGAAGCTTTCTTT.

This clone showed up just a few times. V usage is TRBV27 and J usage is TRBJ1-2; 9 nucleotides agree with TRBD1. This CDR3 comprises 19 residues. Germline-derived CDR1 and CDR2 are MNHEY and SMNVEV (reference sequence). The V gene end was trimmed by 6 bases and the J gene end by 2 bases; junction bases not matched to a gene: 19. The CDR3 DNA reads as TGTGCCAGCAGCCCCACGCGAGGGACAGGGCGTAAAAGGAACTATGGCTACACCTTC. This translates into CASSPTRGTGRKRNYGYTF.

This clone was observed a handful of times. The gene calls are TRBV6-1 and TRBJ1-5, with D possibly matching TRBD1 (6 bases). Trimming removed 6 bases from V and 5 bases from J, with 17 bases in between. Germline CDR1 and CDR2: MNHNS and SASEGT. The CDR3 consists of 15 residues. The DNA for the CDR3 is TGTGCCAGCAGCGAACAGGGATATGGGGATCAGCCCCAGCATTTT. Its translation: CASSEQGYGDQPQHF.

This clone was seen a few times. The chain uses TRBV25-1 and TRBJ2-1; D uncertain. This CDR3 is 14 amino acids long. Trimming took off 1 base at V and 1 base at J, with 5 bases between the two ends. Germline loops: CDR1 MGHDK, CDR2 SYGVNS. The CDR3 is CASSESLSYNEQFF. The CDR3 nucleotides read TGTGCCAGCAGTGAATCCCTGTCCTACAATGAGCAGTTCTTC.

The CDR3 here is CASGRSDTQYF. The DNA for the CDR3 is TGTGCCAGCGGACGGTCAGATACGCAGTATTTT. The V gene is TRBV30, the J gene TRBJ2-3; possible D gene TRBD2, 5 bases. The CDR3 length is 11 residues. Germline CDR1 and CDR2: GTSNPN and SVGIG (reference sequence). The V end lost 8 bases, the J end lost 4 bases, and 10 bases lay between the germline ends.

This clone turned up a few times. The CDR3, as DNA: TGCGCCAGCAGCTCCCAACTGACTGGTGTTGGCACAGATACGCAGTATTTT. Its translation is CASSSQLTGVGTDTQYF. The V call is TRBV4-1, the J call TRBJ2-3; D gene ambiguous. Germline values: CDR1 MGHRA, CDR2 YSYEKL. V was trimmed by 5 bases and J by 1 base, leaving 19 bases between them. This CDR3 is 17 amino acids long.

Turning to this clone: This specimen includes other DNA sequences encoding the same CDR3. The J gene is TRBJ1-2, the V gene TRBV30; D ambiguous. There are 13 residues in the CDR3. Germline V gene sequence: CDR1 GTSNPN, CDR2 SVGIG (reference sequence). Between the trimmed V and J ends, which lost 0 bases and 3 bases, there was a span of 8 bases. CDR3 amino acids: CAWSVSGDYGYTF. The CDR3 DNA reads as TGTGCCTGGAGTGTAAGTGGGGACTATGGCTACACCTTC.

This clone has only a few counts. The V and J genes are TRBV6-6 and TRBJ2-7, with D possibly being TRBD2 (5 bases). In germline, CDR1 is MNHNY, CDR2 SVGAGI (reference sequence). This CDR3 has 16 amino acids. With 8 bases removed from V and 0 bases from J, the gap between germline ends came to 20 bases. The DNA of the CDR3 is TGTGCCAGCCGCCCACGGGGAGAACCGAGCTCCTACGAGCAGTACTTC. As protein: CASRPRGEPSSYEQYF.

V and J are TRBV10-3 and TRBJ2-5; 9 bases fit TRBD1. Per germline, CDR1 ENHRY and CDR2 SYGVKD. The CDR3 sequence is 13 residues long. The J segment lost 5 bases and the V segment lost 11 bases, leaving 9 bases of the junction unmatched. CDR3 amino acids: CAVHRDREETQYF. CDR3 in DNA: TGTGCCGTTCACCGGGACAGGGAGGAGACCCAGTACTTC.

CDR3: CASSPLGGFEAFF. The CDR3 bases are TGTGCCAGTAGCCCTCTCGGCGGTTTTGAAGCTTTCTTT. This sequence joins TRBV19 and TRBJ1-1; D is ambiguous. V was pared by 6 bases and J by 7 bases, with 15 bases between. The CDR3 sequence is 13 residues long. In germline, CDR1 is LNHDA, CDR2 SQIVND (reference sequence).

This clone was picked up one time. V is TRBV10-3 and J is TRBJ1-5; D is uncertain. Germline V gives CDR1 ENHRY, CDR2 SYGVKD. The CDR3 consists of 15 residues. V was clipped by 4 bases and J by 1 base, with 11 bases between them. CDR3 in amino acids: CAISVGRESNQPQHF. CDR3 sequence (DNA): TGTGCCATCAGTGTAGGGAGGGAGAGCAATCAGCCCCAGCATTTT.

The V call is TRBV6-6, the J call TRBJ2-1; D uncertain. Germline-derived CDR1 and CDR2 are MNHNY and SVGAGI (reference sequence). The V and J ends lost 1 base and 0 bases respectively, with 7 bases between them. CDR3 length equals 15 residues. The CDR3 DNA reads TGTGCCAGCAGTTACTTAGCCCCCTCCTACAATGAGCAGTTCTTC. The encoded protein is CASSYLAPSYNEQFF.

The chain couples TRBV28 to TRBJ2-3, with D possibly matching TRBD2 (7 bases). Germline CDR1 MDHEN, CDR2 SYDVKM. Trimming pared 8 bases from V and 4 bases from J, leaving 10 bases between. CDR3 length: 12 residues. CDR3 sequence: CASGGGADTQYF. The CDR3 DNA is TGTGCCAGCGGGGGGGGCGCAGATACGCAGTATTTT.

This clone was seen a few times. This sequence joins TRBV6-5 and TRBJ1-5; no clear D. Germline V gives CDR1 MNHEY, CDR2 SVGAGI. V gave up 0 bases and J gave up 4 bases, with 7 bases separating them. This CDR3 has 14 residues. DNA of the CDR3: TGTGCCAGCAGTTACTCTAAAAGTAATCAGCCCCAGCATTTT. Amino acids: CASSYSKSNQPQHF.

This clone was counted between two and nine times. The gene calls are TRBV27 and TRBJ2-7; tentatively, D is TRBD2 (6 bases). CDR3 length: 16 residues. CDR1 MNHEY and CDR2 SMNVEV come from the germline V gene (reference sequence). The germline V and J ends were trimmed by 5 bases and 2 bases, with 19 bases remaining between them. The CDR3 nucleotides read TGTGCCAGCAGTCCGACACCGGGACGGGGGACCTACGAGCAGTACTTC. Protein sequence: CASSPTPGRGTYEQYF.

The rearrangement uses TRBV6-5 and TRBJ2-2; D might be TRBD2 (6 bases). The CDR3 sequence is 15 residues long. Trimming took off 2 bases at V and 6 bases at J, with 13 bases between the two ends. The germline V gene has CDR1 MNHEY and CDR2 SVGAGI. CDR3 loop: CASSYRAGRPGELFF. The DNA for the CDR3 is TGTGCCAGCAGTTACCGGGCAGGGAGGCCCGGGGAGCTGTTTTTT.

This clone occurred once. The rearrangement joins TRBV7-3 to TRBJ2-3; D is undetermined. CDR1 is SGHTA and CDR2 is FQGTGA in the germline V gene. The V gene lost 3 bases and the J gene lost 1 base, with 5 bases spanning the gap. The CDR3 spans 13 residues. CDR3 DNA sequence: TGTGCCAGCAGCTTCTCGGGCACAGATACGCAGTATTTT. Translating gives CASSFSGTDTQYF.

This clone was seen a few times. The J gene is TRBJ2-5, the V gene TRBV7-9, with D tentatively TRBD1 (6 bases). This CDR3 has 14 residues. Trimming shortened V by 5 bases and J by 1 base, and 11 bases separated the two germline ends. CDR1 is SEHNR and CDR2 is FQNEAQ in the germline V gene (reference sequence). The CDR3 loop reads CASSPTGVQETQYF. CDR3 DNA sequence: TGTGCCAGCAGCCCGACAGGAGTCCAAGAGACCCAGTACTTC.